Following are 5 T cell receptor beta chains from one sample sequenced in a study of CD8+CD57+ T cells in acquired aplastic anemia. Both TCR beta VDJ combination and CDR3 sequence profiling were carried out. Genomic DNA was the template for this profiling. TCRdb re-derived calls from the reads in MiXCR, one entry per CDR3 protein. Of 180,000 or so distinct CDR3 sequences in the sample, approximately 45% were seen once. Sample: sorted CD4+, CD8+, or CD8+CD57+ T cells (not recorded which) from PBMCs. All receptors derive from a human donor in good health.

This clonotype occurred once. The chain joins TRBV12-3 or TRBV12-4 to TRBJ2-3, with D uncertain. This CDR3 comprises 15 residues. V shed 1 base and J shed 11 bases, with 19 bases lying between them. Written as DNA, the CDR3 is TGTGCCAGCAGTTTAGAGCCTCCGACAAGGGATGAGCAGTATTTT. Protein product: CASSLEPPTRDEQYF.

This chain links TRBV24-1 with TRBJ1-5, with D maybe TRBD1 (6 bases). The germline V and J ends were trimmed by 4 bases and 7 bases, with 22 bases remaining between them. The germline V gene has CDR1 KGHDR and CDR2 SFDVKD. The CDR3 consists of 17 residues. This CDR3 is CATSDPRKQGPSQPQHF. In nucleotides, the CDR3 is TGTGCCACCAGTGACCCTCGGAAACAGGGTCCCAGCCAGCCCCAGCATTTT.

CDR3 region: CAWSLYRNGYTF. The DNA for the CDR3 is TGTGCCTGGAGTCTATACAGAAATGGCTACACCTTC. This chain uses TRBV30 with TRBJ1-2, with D unresolved. V was shortened by 2 bases and J by 6 bases, with 10 bases between the two germline ends. CDR3 length: 12 residues. Germline-derived CDR1 and CDR2 are GTSNPN and SVGIG (reference sequence).

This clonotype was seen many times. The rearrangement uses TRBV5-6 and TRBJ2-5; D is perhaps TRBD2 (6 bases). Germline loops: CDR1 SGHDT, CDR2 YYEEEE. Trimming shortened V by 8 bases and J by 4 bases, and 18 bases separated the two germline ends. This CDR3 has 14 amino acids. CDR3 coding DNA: TGTGCCAGTGCATCGGCCGCCGGGAGAGAGACCCAGTACTTC. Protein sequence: CASASAAGRETQYF.

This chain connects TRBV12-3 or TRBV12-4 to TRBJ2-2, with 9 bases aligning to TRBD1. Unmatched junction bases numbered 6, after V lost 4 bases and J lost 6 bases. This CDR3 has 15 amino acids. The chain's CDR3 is CASSSRQGGAGELFF. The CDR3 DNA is TGTGCCAGCAGTTCCAGACAGGGGGGGGCCGGGGAGCTGTTTTTT.